This T cell receptor beta chain was sequenced in a study of cytomegalovirus exposure and HLA in healthy donors (dated by TCRdb to 2016 to 2017). General notes on the study: According to an earlier analysis of 450 to 650 of the donors, about 179 million T cells yielded 95 million to 140 million unique TCR beta sequences and approximately 300 Gb of sequence data. About 300 gigabases of sequencing data and some 85 million unique TCR sequences were included in an early release covering roughly 600 HLA-typed donors. In an earlier analysis of more than 550 of the donors, high-throughput TCR beta sequencing was used to judge whether each TCR beta V gene segment behaved as functional or pseudogenic. Among about 410 genotyped donors of the cohort, an average of around 250,000 unique TCR beta nucleotide sequences was sequenced per donor, of which roughly 17% were non-productive. Using immunosequencing, the study profiled T cell repertoires from 500 to 800 subjects and related those repertoires to cytomegalovirus serostatus. A later genetic analysis took genome-wide SNP genotypes for about 65% of the roughly 670 donors and used that subset as a discovery cohort. In the later analysis, no new phenotypic data were used to find candidate immune exposures; instead, reliance was placed on TCR beta sequences and their occurrence across donors. Both class I and class II loci were covered by HLA typing, at four-digit resolution. In a later analysis, previously published TCR beta repertoires from some 640 donors were re-analyzed and high-resolution HLA genotyping was added so that TCR occurrence patterns could be studied. The aim of the study was to test whether cataloging public T cell receptors could identify signatures of past pathogen exposure. To predict cytomegalovirus infection status, the study combined high-throughput TCR immunosequencing, statistical association of individual TCRs with disease status, and machine learning. Of the 350 to 450 genotyped donors, approximately 82% fell in the genetic ancestry cluster associated with self-reported Caucasian donors. Typing coverage differed by locus: A, B, C, DRB1 and DQB1 were typed in about 620-640 donors, DQA1 in about 560, DPA1 in nearly 610, and DPB1 in just under 490. Donor age, sex, ethnicity and CMV serostatus were compiled alongside the repertoire data. Along with the roughly 670-subject first cohort, a separate validation cohort of roughly 110 different subjects was used. Every repertoire in the discovery cohort had been generated on one and the same sequencing platform. Several DR-DQ haplotypes were treated as single units for association and clustering because of strong linkage in the cohort. The paper as a whole reports these results and caveats: The classifier was reported to diagnose cytomegalovirus status with high specificity and sensitivity in both the original and validation cohorts. When HLA alleles, especially DR and DQ, strongly co-occurred, TCR associations were difficult to assign to individual alleles. An association between a missense DCLRE1C variant and V-gene and J-gene trimming of TCR beta chains was found in a later genetic analysis and replicated in an independent cohort. The 87-base-pair reads could not distinguish some IMGT-functional V segments, including TRBV6-2 and TRBV6-3, so those segments were excluded. In a later analysis, about 17,000 TCR beta sequences were associated with specific HLA alleles at a false discovery rate of 0.05. In this cohort, only TCR beta chains were sequenced, and detectable features were limited by the absence of alpha or paired-chain data. A cluster of highly shared sequence variants was judged likely to represent a technical artifact of the sequencing pipeline. Because HLA typing was missing for some donors at each locus, association tests included only the typed subset. Correlated functional status among segregating V segments might reflect linkage disequilibrium, but an unknown experimental factor could not be ruled out. A further reported finding was that TCR beta sequences accurately predicted the HLA-A and HLA-B alleles for most subjects in the first cohort. In an earlier analysis of 587 of the donors, most TCR beta V segments appeared in productive rearrangements about 90% or about 30% of the time, broadly matching IMGT annotations. The authors suggested that the approach could potentially be extended to other disease states and immunological phenotypes. The earlier analysis of almost 600 of the donors excluded 15 to 20 rarely observed V segments, including chromosome 9 orphons, because counts were too low. In vitro tests confirmed that three of the cytomegalovirus-associated TCR beta chains recognize cytomegalovirus antigens. A total of 164 TCR beta chains were listed by the study as associated with cytomegalovirus. In a later analysis, most CMV-associated TCR beta chains were found to appear HLA-restricted, with HLA associations seemingly driven largely by CMV exposure. Several of the top co-occurrence clusters appeared to be linked to parvovirus B19, influenza, CMV and Epstein-Barr virus, according to a later analysis. While some public TCRs were present in many individuals, most TCR sequences turned up only very rarely across donors. In a later analysis, HLA-associated TCR beta chains showed more clonal expansion and lower generation probabilities than non-associated chains that were equally common. In a later analysis, the rate of TCR association differed among HLA loci, with DRB1 alleles having the most associated TCRs and HLA-C alleles having the fewest. The presence/absence analyses assumed that sequencing depth was roughly uniform across donors, and that assumption may not be true. The only immune exposure information available for the cohort was CMV serostatus. In a later genetic analysis, fewer N-insertions in productive TCRs were reported among donors in an Asian-associated ancestry cluster than the roughly 640-donor mean.

Library preparation used the immunoSEQ multiplex PCR assay. A mixture of 60 forward primers for TCR Vbeta segments and 13 reverse primers for TCR Jbeta segments was used in the multiplex PCR. The CDR3 region of rearranged TCR beta genes was amplified from genomic DNA with a multiplex PCR assay. The amplified TCR beta libraries were sequenced on the Illumina HiSeq System as 87-base-pair reads. From the authors' description of their analysis: In a later analysis, some 80 million unique TCR beta chains were counted across the roughly 610 repertoires, and around 10 million of these chains were shared by at least two donors. Raw reads were error-corrected and collapsed into unique sequences by a nearest-neighbor algorithm in which closely related sequences were merged to remove PCR and sequencing errors. To assign V, D and J gene segments, CDR3 sequences were aligned to IMGT reference sequences. For a sequence to be retained, a match of at least six nucleotides was required to both a V gene segment and a J gene segment. A rearrangement counted as productive if the CDR3 had no stop codons and remained in frame with V and J, and every other rearrangement counted as non-productive. CDR3 was defined by IMGT convention, running from the second conserved V-encoded cysteine to the conserved J-encoded phenylalanine. Sequences without an unambiguous match to a single V gene segment were excluded from the earlier analysis of about 600 of the donors. In an earlier analysis of several hundred of the donors, V segments were called functional above 56.7% productive rearrangements and were called segregating when the between-donor standard deviation exceeded 5%. A statistical classification framework was built to diagnose cytomegalovirus status from the catalog of TCR beta chain sequences. In a later analysis, V and J genes were assigned by comparing TCR nucleotide sequences against IMGT/GENE-DB human TR gene sequences. A later analysis assigned CDR3 sequences and most-parsimonious VDJ recombination scenarios with the TCRdist pipeline. A later analysis defined each TCR beta chain by its CDR3 amino acid sequence plus V-gene family, and excluded reads lacking a unique V-gene family. A later analysis removed nearly 600 highly shared, low-generation-probability nucleotide sequences to deal with suspected cross-contamination and a sequencing artifact. For each public chain, a later analysis derived a clonal expansion index from normalized ranks of inferred template counts within each repertoire. A later analysis computed generation probabilities with a VDJ recombination model fitted to out-of-frame rearrangements, and checked the results against IGoR. In a later analysis, hypergeometric tests were used to score TCR-TCR, TCR-HLA and TCR-CMV co-occurrence, with a repertoire-size bias correction applied to TCR pairs. A later analysis estimated false discovery rates by permuting HLA or CMV assignments 20 times. In a later analysis, co-occurring TCRs were grouped with DBSCAN, and TCRdist sequence similarity was added when clustering was performed within HLA-allele-positive subsets. Repertoires with fewer than 30,000 or more than 120,000 public chains, plus five repertoires with anomalous nucleotide sharing, were excluded from co-occurrence clustering. Imported from immuneACCESS, the table was reduced by TCRdb to in-frame sequences with V and J called. These copies leave out some clones; in studies compared against another copy, an unresolved V gene accounts for under half, and the cause of the remainder is not known. V, J and clone size were drawn from that table, and D and trimming were deduced from the DNA. Across this sample there are 120,000 to 150,000 clones, with roughly four fifths seen only once. The leading ten clones occupy approximately 15% of the sample.

The cohort was made up of 650 to 700 healthy bone marrow donors. Cohort members were all nominally healthy when sampled, although unrecorded immune exposures were likely present. Of the 600 to 750 cohort members, about 270 had a positive CMV serostatus and about 400 had a negative one, while no CMV serostatus was recorded for the donor. Each donor provided a peripheral blood sample, and peripheral blood mononuclear cells were used for TCR beta sequencing. The Qiagen DNeasy Blood Extraction Kit was used to extract genomic DNA from the blood cell samples. About this clone: The antigen it binds to is not known. No base quality information exists; no much larger clone differs at one position.

A distance of 10 bases separates the germline ends of V and J, which lose 0 bases and 0 bases respectively. Including cysteine and phenylalanine, the CDR3 has 15 amino acids. Of all the DNA, just the CDR3 is kept, 45 bases in frame from base 1. Based on the germline V gene, the CDR1 and CDR2 sequences are SGHRS and YFSETQ. This clonotype originated in a human donor in good health. The V and J segments used are TRBV5-1 and TRBJ2-7, with no confident D gene call. The sequenced material came from PBMCs. The sequenced DNA is TGCGCCAGCAGCTTGGTTCAGGAAGGCTCCTACGAGCAGTACTTC. The encoded protein is CASSLVQEGSYEQYF.